This record looks at one T cell receptor (beta chain) sequence and its context. Localized lung adenocarcinoma, a non-small cell lung cancer, affected the donors. TCRdb reanalysed the PCR reads using MiXCR and keeps one entry per CDR3 protein. The data contain some 23,000 distinct CDR3 sequences, roughly 50% of them seen just once; the ten biggest clones take up 48%. These data are taken from a study of CD4 and CD8 cells across lung adenocarcinoma regions. The V and J ends lost 3 bases and 0 bases respectively, with 8 bases between them. This CDR3 is built from 14 residues. Looked up from germline, CDR1 is LGHNA and CDR2 is YNFKEQ.

The sequencing sample was made of CD8+ T cells from the center of a lung tumor. The V call is TRBV4-2, the J call TRBJ2-5, with a weak D call TRBD2 (6 bases). The source of this sequence is a male donor with lung adenocarcinoma. The CD4 and CD8 labels of this study may be unreliable. The CDR3 bases are TGTGCCAGCAGCCATGGGGACTACCAAGAGACCCAGTACTTC. Amino acids: CASSHGDYQETQYF.